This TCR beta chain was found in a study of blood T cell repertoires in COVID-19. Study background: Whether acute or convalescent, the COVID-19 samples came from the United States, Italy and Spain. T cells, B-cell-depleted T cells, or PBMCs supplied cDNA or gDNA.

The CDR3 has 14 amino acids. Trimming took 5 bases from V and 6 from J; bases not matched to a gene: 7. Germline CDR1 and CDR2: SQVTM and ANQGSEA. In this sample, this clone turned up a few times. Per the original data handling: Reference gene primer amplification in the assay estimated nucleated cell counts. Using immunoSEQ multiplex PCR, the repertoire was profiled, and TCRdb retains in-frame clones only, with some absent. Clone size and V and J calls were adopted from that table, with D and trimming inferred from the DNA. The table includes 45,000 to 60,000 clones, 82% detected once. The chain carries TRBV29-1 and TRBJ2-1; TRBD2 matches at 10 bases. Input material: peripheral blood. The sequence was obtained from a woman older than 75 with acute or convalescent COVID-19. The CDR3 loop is CSVILAGSINEQFF. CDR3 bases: TGCAGCGTTATACTAGCGGGGAGTATCAATGAGCAGTTCTTC.